One sample yielded the 32 T cell receptor beta chains listed below, sequenced in a study of T-cell reconstitution after alpha-beta-depleted transplantation in children (dated by TCRdb to about 2016). The sample's treatment or condition label, decoded: allogeneic hematopoietic cell transplantation with graft depleted of TCRalphabeta T cells and CD19 B cells. Library prep was done by PCR. The data were produced on an Illumina HiSeq 2500. To normalize quantification of the TCRbeta repertoire, the TCR libraries were built with molecular barcoding that relied on unique molecular identifiers. Using fastp trimming at Q25 and MiXCR clonotype assembly, TCRdb reanalyzed the public sequencing data and kept in-frame beta chains. Every distinct CDR3 protein forms one entry, paired with its most common genes and DNA. This sample gives fewer than 550,000 distinct CDR3 sequences in total; around 10% of them show up just once. Of the sample, around 15% falls within the top ten clones.

Sequenced here: PBMCs, mostly from graft donor cells, sampled 180 days after TCRalphabeta/CD19-depleted stem cell transplant. These receptors came from a female patient aged 2 to 10 who had a stem cell transplant for aplastic anemia, so the T cells may come from the graft donor.

V gene TRBV7-9 combines with J gene TRBJ2-1; perhaps TRBD2 as D (6 bases). Germline V lookup: CDR1 SEHNR, CDR2 FQNEAQ (reference sequence). The CDR3 has 14 residues. Deletions cut 10 bases from V and 4 bases from J, with 17 bases between. CDR3 protein: CATTRGTRYNEQFF. CDR3 nucleotide sequence: TGTGCCACGACTCGGGGGACGCGATACAATGAGCAGTTCTTC.

V usage is TRBV29-1 and J usage is TRBJ2-1; 11 nucleotides match TRBD2. Germline V CDR1 and CDR2: SQVTM, ANQGSEA. V was pared by 3 bases and J by 6 bases, with 7 bases of the junction left unmatched. The CDR3 totals 15 residues. CDR3 loop: CSVDFSGRAINEQFF. CDR3 DNA: TGCAGCGTTGATTTTAGCGGGAGGGCTATCAATGAGCAGTTCTTC.

The chain joins TRBV29-1 to TRBJ2-2, with 13 nucleotides matching TRBD2. The CDR3 is 16 amino acids. V was pared by 5 bases and J by 3 bases, with 6 bases of the junction left unmatched. The germline gives CDR1 SQVTM, CDR2 ANQGSEA. The CDR3 bases are TGCAGCGTTCCCCTAGGACTAGCGGGAGACACCGGGGAGCTGTTTTTT. Its protein product is CSVPLGLAGDTGELFF.

The chain recombines TRBV7-3 with TRBJ2-1, with D perhaps matching TRBD1 or TRBD2 (5 bases each). Between the trimmed V and J ends, which lost 2 bases and 6 bases, there was a span of 14 bases. Germline V gives CDR1 SGHTA, CDR2 FQGTGA. CDR3 length: 15 residues. CDR3 DNA: TGTGCCAGCAGCTTAGGCAAGGGGAGTCTCAATGAGCAGTTCTTC. It yields the protein CASSLGKGSLNEQFF. Full variable domain (remainder filled in from reference TRBV7-3 and TRBJ2-1): GAGVSQTPSNKVTEKGKYVELRCDPISGHTALYWYRQSLGQGPEFLIYFQGTGAADDSGLPNDRFFAVRPEGSVSTLKIQRTERGDSAVYLCASSLGKGSLNEQFFGPGTRLTVL.

A few counts support this clonotype. The chain combines TRBV19 with TRBJ2-2; D is uncertain. V dropped 1 base and J dropped 7 bases, with 7 bases sitting between them. Germline lookup yields CDR1 LNHDA and CDR2 SQIVND (reference sequence). The CDR3 runs to 13 residues. The CDR3 DNA reads as TGTGCCAGTAGTATAGGTCGTGGCGGGGAGCTGTTTTTT. Residues: CASSIGRGGELFF.

This rearrangement joins TRBV25-1 to TRBJ2-1; the D gene is possibly TRBD2 (5 bases). V was shortened by 2 bases and J by 12 bases, with 17 bases between the two germline ends. Germline lookup yields CDR1 MGHDK and CDR2 SYGVNS. CDR3 size: 14 residues. CDR3 amino acids: CASSENLAGGLQFF. CDR3 nucleotide sequence: TGTGCCAGCAGTGAAAATCTGGCGGGCGGTTTGCAGTTCTTC.

The gene calls are TRBV11-2 and TRBJ2-1; no clear D. The CDR3 is 13 residues long. Trimming stripped 6 bases from V and 8 bases from J, with 14 bases between. The V gene's germline CDR1 is SGHAT and CDR2 FQNNGV. In DNA form, the CDR3 reads TGTGCCAGCAGAACACCCAAAAGGGATGAGCAGTTCTTC. Translating it yields CASRTPKRDEQFF.

CDR3 protein: CASSESGSYNSPLHF. CDR3 DNA sequence: TGTGCCAGCAGTGAATCGGGCTCCTATAATTCACCCCTCCACTTT. This chain joins TRBV6-1 and TRBJ1-6; D is undetermined. V shed 2 bases and J shed 0 bases, with 5 bases lying between them. CDR1 and CDR2 (germline): MNHNS, SASEGT. There are 15 residues in the CDR3.

The CDR3 DNA reads as TGTGCCAGCAGTAAAGCGGGAGGGCTTTCTTTCCTCCAAGAGACCCAGTACTTC. Amino acids: CASSKAGGLSFLQETQYF. V usage is TRBV27 and J usage is TRBJ2-5; 10 bases line up with TRBD2. Germline V gene sequence: CDR1 MNHEY, CDR2 SMNVEV (reference sequence). V trimming: 5 bases; J trimming: 1 base; junction bases outside the gene matches: 13. The length of the CDR3 is 18 residues.

V usage is TRBV24-1 and J usage is TRBJ2-2, with 8 bases matching TRBD1. This CDR3 has 17 residues. Trimming cost V 0 bases and J 6 bases; bases outside gene matches: 8. CDR1 and CDR2 from the germline V gene are KGHDR and SFDVKD. This chain's CDR3 is CATSDLRWTGPPGELFF. Written as DNA, the CDR3 is TGTGCCACCAGTGATTTGAGGTGGACAGGGCCCCCCGGGGAGCTGTTTTTT.

This clonotype was observed many times. The genes are TRBV28 and TRBJ1-5, with a tentative D call TRBD1 (5 bases). The V end was cut by 6 bases, the J end by 4 bases, with 16 bases between. Germline V CDR1 and CDR2: MDHEN, SYDVKM. This CDR3 is 15 amino acids long. CDR3 nucleotides: TGTGCCAGCAGCCTGGGGCCCGCCACAAATCAGCCCCAGCATTTT. Protein product: CASSLGPATNQPQHF.

There are many counts of this clonotype. The V gene is TRBV27, the J gene TRBJ2-1, with D unresolved. V lost 4 bases, J lost 9 bases, and 13 bases lay in between. Per the germline V gene, CDR1 is MNHEY and CDR2 is SMNVEV (reference sequence). CDR3 length: 13 amino acids. The CDR3 DNA reads TGTGCCAGCAGTTGGGAAGTTAGGAGTGAGCAGTTCTTC. Amino acid sequence: CASSWEVRSEQFF.

This clonotype has at least ten counts. The CDR3 region is CASSLGRGGSYEQYF. The CDR3 DNA is TGTGCCAGCAGCTTAGGCAGGGGAGGGTCCTACGAGCAGTACTTC. The J gene is TRBJ2-7, the V gene TRBV6-5, with a tentative D call TRBD2 (7 bases). The germline V and J ends were trimmed by 6 bases and 1 base, with 16 bases remaining between them. CDR3 length equals 15 residues. Looked up from germline, CDR1 is MNHEY and CDR2 is SVGAGI.

The chain employs TRBV7-9 and TRBJ1-2, with no clear D. V was cut by 4 bases and J by 4 bases, with 16 bases left in between. This CDR3 spans 15 amino acids. Per germline, CDR1 SEHNR and CDR2 FQNEAQ (reference sequence). CDR3 in DNA: TGTGCCAGCAGCTCGACCGGGAAACCGGGCTATGGCTACACCTTC. Translation gives CASSSTGKPGYGYTF.

The DNA of the CDR3 is TGTGCCAGTAGTGAAAGGGGCTACGAGCAGTACTTC. Its translation: CASSERGYEQYF. The chain recombines TRBV19 with TRBJ2-7, with a possible D match to TRBD1 (5 bases). The V gene lost 5 bases and the J gene lost 3 bases, with 8 bases spanning the gap. Germline assignment: CDR1 LNHDA and CDR2 SQIVND (reference sequence). The CDR3 is 12 residues long.

V gene TRBV7-9 combines with J gene TRBJ2-1; maybe TRBD2 (5 bases). V lost 5 bases to trimming and J lost 2 bases, with 7 bases between them. Germline V lookup: CDR1 SEHNR, CDR2 FQNEAQ (reference sequence). This CDR3 is built from 13 residues. CDR3 sequence (DNA): TGTGCCAGCAGCGGGAGAACCTACAATGAGCAGTTCTTC. Amino acids: CASSGRTYNEQFF.

This clonotype was seen repeatedly, ten times or more. This chain links TRBV12-3 or TRBV12-4 with TRBJ2-1, with 11 bases fitting TRBD1. V lost 4 bases and J lost 1; bases outside the gene matches: 0. This CDR3 region has 15 residues. This CDR3 is CASSWDRGSYNEQFF. The CDR3 nucleotides read TGTGCCAGCAGTTGGGACAGGGGGTCCTACAATGAGCAGTTCTTC.

Note on this clonotype: The junction departs from the called germline gene at one end, perhaps through a read error. The chain is built from TRBV5-1 and TRBJ2-6; weak D call: TRBD1 (6 bases). CDR3 size: 19 residues. Germline CDR1 is SGHRS and CDR2 is YFSETQ. The CDR3 bases are TGCGCCAGCAGCCGTGAAATTCAGGGGCTCTCGGCTGGGGCCAACGGCCTGACTTTC. It yields the protein CASSREIQGLSAGANGLTF.

In its sample, this clonotype was seen a few times. J is TRBJ2-1 and V is TRBV9; a possible D gene is TRBD1 (5 bases). The germline gives CDR1 SGDLS, CDR2 YYNGEE. The CDR3 is made up of 16 amino acids. V dropped 3 bases and J dropped 8 bases, with 21 bases sitting between them. The CDR3: CASSAKGRTIPDEQFF. In DNA, the CDR3 is TGTGCCAGCAGCGCGAAGGGGCGGACCATCCCTGATGAGCAGTTCTTC.

The chain's CDR3 is CASRNLGEAGQDSYEQYF. The CDR3 DNA follows: TGTGCCAGCAGGAATTTGGGTGAGGCGGGCCAGGACTCCTACGAGCAGTACTTC. The chain carries TRBV28 and TRBJ2-7; D is perhaps TRBD2 (5 bases). Germline-derived CDR1 and CDR2 are MDHEN and SYDVKM. With 6 bases removed from V and 0 bases from J, the gap between germline ends came to 24 bases. CDR3 length: 18 amino acids.

In this sample, this clonotype turned up a few times. The CDR3 is CASSLRDYRQTSNSYNEQFF. As DNA, the CDR3 is TGTGCCAGCAGTTTACGGGACTACCGGCAAACCTCCAACTCCTACAATGAGCAGTTCTTC. The V call is TRBV6-2 or TRBV6-3, the J call TRBJ2-1; 7 bases are a match to TRBD2. CDR3 length: 20 residues. Germline V lookup: CDR1 MNHEY, CDR2 SVGEGT. Trimming took 4 bases from V and 0 from J; bases not matched to a gene: 18.

This chain links TRBV7-2 with TRBJ2-3; D could derive from TRBD1 or TRBD2 (7 bases each). The CDR3 consists of 16 residues. Germline values: CDR1 SGHTA, CDR2 FQGNSA. Trimming removed 5 bases from V and 6 bases from J, with 21 bases in between. The CDR3 sequence is CASSRTGLEIRDTQYF. The DNA for the CDR3 is TGTGCCAGCAGCCGGACAGGACTAGAGATCCGGGATACGCAGTATTTT.

This clonotype has only a few counts. This chain joins TRBV29-1 and TRBJ2-7, with 8 bases that match TRBD1. The CDR3 has 13 amino acids. J was trimmed by 5 bases and V by 6 bases; bases with no gene match: 9. CDR1 SQVTM and CDR2 ANQGSEA come from the germline V gene. The CDR3 coding sequence is TGCAGCGTATATGGACAGGGTTCGAACGAGCAGTACTTC. It is translated as CSVYGQGSNEQYF.

This clonotype was picked up a small number of times. The chain couples TRBV30 to TRBJ1-6; 9 bases are shared with TRBD1. Trimming removed 3 bases from V and 8 bases from J; junction bases left unmatched: 14. This CDR3 has 17 amino acids. Germline V lookup: CDR1 GTSNPN, CDR2 SVGIG (reference sequence). In DNA, the CDR3 is TGTGCCTGGAGAAAAATGGGACAGGGCCGAGGCGATTCACCCCTCCACTTT. Translated, it gives CAWRKMGQGRGDSPLHF.

The V call is TRBV5-1, the J call TRBJ1-1, with unresolved D. The CDR3 is made up of 14 amino acids. Trimming cost V 0 bases and J 2 bases, with 8 bases left between them. CDR1 and CDR2 (germline): SGHRS, YFSETQ. DNA of the CDR3: TGCGCCAGCAGCTTGGGAGCCTCAAACACTGAAGCTTTCTTT. This gives the protein CASSLGASNTEAFF.

V usage is TRBV6-2 or TRBV6-3 and J usage is TRBJ2-4; no clear D gene. V was pared by 7 bases and J by 9 bases, with 10 bases between. The CDR3 is 11 residues long. Germline V gene data show CDR1 as MNHEY and CDR2 as SVGEGT. The CDR3 protein is CASTDTGIQYF. For the CDR3, the DNA is TGTGCCAGCACCGACACGGGCATTCAGTACTTC.

DNA for the CDR3: TGTGCCAGCAGCAAAGAGGGCCGGACTAACTATGGCTACACCTTC. Residues: CASSKEGRTNYGYTF. V and J are TRBV21-1 and TRBJ1-2. TRBV21-1 represents a pseudogene. This CDR3 spans 15 amino acids.

This clonotype was seen only a few times. This chain links TRBV6-2 or TRBV6-3 with TRBJ2-7; 10 positions match TRBD2. The CDR3 loop spans 17 amino acids. Losses at the gene ends were 6 bases for V and 0 bases for J; bases not matched to a gene: 11. Germline lookup yields CDR1 MNHEY and CDR2 SVGEGT. The CDR3 sequence is CASSNFDSGRLSYEQYV. DNA of the CDR3: TGTGCCAGCAGCAATTTTGATAGCGGGAGGCTCTCCTACGAGCAGTACGTC.

This clonotype was recorded many times. The J gene is TRBJ2-3, the V gene TRBV4-2; D is perhaps TRBD1 or TRBD2 (6 bases each). The CDR3 has 16 residues. Per germline, CDR1 LGHNA and CDR2 YNFKEQ. V was pared by 1 base and J by 2 bases, with 13 bases between. The CDR3 DNA is TGTGCCAGCAGCCAAGTAAGGGGGGCTGACACAGATACGCAGTATTTT. It specifies CASSQVRGADTDTQYF.

Only one count was recorded for this clonotype. The chain recombines TRBV29-1 with TRBJ2-7; no firm D call. The V end was cut by 4 bases, the J end by 3 bases, with 7 bases between. CDR3 length: 11 amino acids. The germline CDR1 and CDR2 sequences are SQVTM and ANQGSEA. For the CDR3, the DNA is TGCAGCGTTGTGGGGAACTACGAGCAGTACTTC. Amino acids: CSVVGNYEQYF.

Only a few counts were recorded for this clonotype. The chain combines TRBV29-1 with TRBJ2-3; D may match TRBD1 or TRBD2 (5 bases each). The CDR3 sequence is 13 residues long. Trimming shortened V by 7 bases and J by 8 bases, and 19 bases separated the two germline ends. Germline V gives CDR1 SQVTM, CDR2 ANQGSEA. The CDR3 loop reads CSARRDPMGTQYF. The CDR3 nucleotides read TGCAGCGCTAGACGGGACCCCATGGGTACGCAGTATTTT.

V is TRBV19 and J is TRBJ1-2; 9 bases align to TRBD1. The CDR3 consists of 16 residues. Germline trimming cut 6 bases from V and 2 bases from J; bases unmatched to any gene: 10. The germline CDR1 and CDR2 sequences are LNHDA and SQIVND (reference sequence). The DNA for the CDR3 is TGTGCCAGTAGGAGGGACAGGGAAATAAGGAACTATGGCTACACCTTC. This translates into CASRRDREIRNYGYTF. Full variable domain (outside the CDR3, taken from reference TRBV19 and TRBJ1-2): DGGITQSPKYLFRKEGQNVTLSCEQNLNHDAMYWYRQDPGQGLRLIYYSQIVNDFQKGDIAEGYSVSREKKESFPLTVTSAQKNPTAFYLCASRRDREIRNYGYTFGSGTRLTVV.